These 24 T cell receptor beta chains were sequenced from one sample in a study of identical twins. TCRdb fed the 5' RACE reads into MiXCR, producing one record per CDR3 protein. The table includes 420,000 or so distinct CDR3 sequences, approximately 17% detected once. The sequenced sample was naive T cells sorted from blood. The source of these receptors is a man over 45 in good health.

The V gene is TRBV11-2, the J gene TRBJ2-5; 13 bases map to TRBD2. J lost 2 bases, V lost 2 bases, and 8 bases had no gene match. This CDR3 contains 18 residues. Germline CDR1 and CDR2: SGHAT and FQNNGV. The CDR3 loop reads CASSLRNMGLAGQETQYF. The DNA for the CDR3 is TGTGCCAGCAGCTTAAGAAATATGGGACTAGCGGGGCAAGAGACCCAGTACTTC.

This clonotype was detected ten times or more. The gene calls are TRBV7-8 and TRBJ2-2; TRBD1 might be the D (6 bases). The V gene's germline CDR1 is SGHVS and CDR2 FQNEAQ. With 1 base removed from V and 1 base from J, the gap between germline ends came to 10 bases. The CDR3 runs to 16 residues. This chain's CDR3 is CASSLVGRGNTGELFF. CDR3 nucleotides: TGTGCCAGCAGCTTAGTTGGCAGGGGGAACACCGGGGAGCTGTTTTTT.

This clonotype was counted at least ten times. J is TRBJ2-1 and V is TRBV28; no firm D call. The CDR3 consists of 13 residues. Per the germline V gene, CDR1 is MDHEN and CDR2 is SYDVKM. V was trimmed by 4 bases and J by 6 bases, leaving 10 bases between them. The DNA for the CDR3 is TGTGCCAGCAGTTATGCGAAGACCAATGAGCAGTTCTTC. It is translated as CASSYAKTNEQFF. The complete variable domain, with remaining parts taken from reference TRBV28 and TRBJ2-1, reads DVKVTQSSRYLVKRTGEKVFLECVQDMDHENMFWYRQDPGLGLRLIYFSYDVKMKEKGDIPEGYSVSREKKERFSLILESASTNQTSMYLCASSYAKTNEQFFGPGTRLTVL.

In its sample, this clonotype was seen many times. The chain uses TRBV6-5 and TRBJ2-2; 9 bases map to TRBD2. The CDR3 covers 21 residues. The J segment lost 2 bases and the V segment lost 6 bases, leaving 22 bases of the junction unmatched. Looked up from germline, CDR1 is MNHEY and CDR2 is SVGAGI. The CDR3 bases are TGTGCCAGCAGCAAACACAACCGGGGGGTAGCGGGAGCAAGAAACACCGGGGAGCTGTTTTTT. Encoded protein: CASSKHNRGVAGARNTGELFF.

The rearrangement uses TRBV6-1 and TRBJ2-3; 8 bases map to TRBD1. V lost 6 bases, J lost 4 bases, and 6 bases stayed unmatched. Germline V CDR1 and CDR2: MNHNS, SASEGT. The CDR3 is 14 amino acids. CDR3 in amino acids: CASRDRGESDTQYF. CDR3 nucleotide sequence: TGTGCCAGCAGAGACAGGGGAGAGTCAGATACGCAGTATTTT.

The chain employs TRBV12-3 or TRBV12-4 and TRBJ1-6; D possibly corresponds to TRBD1 (5 bases). Between the trimmed V and J ends, which lost 1 base and 8 bases, there was a span of 12 bases. The CDR3 sequence is 15 residues long. In nucleotides, the CDR3 is TGTGCCAGCAGTTTAGAGGGGCACAGATATTCACCCCTCCACTTT. Encoded protein: CASSLEGHRYSPLHF.

The chain has TRBV20-1 and TRBJ2-5; possibly TRBD2 for D (5 bases). V lost 1 base and J lost 2, with 17 bases in between. The CDR3 is 16 residues long. Germline V gene data show CDR1 as DFQATT and CDR2 as SNEGSKA (reference sequence). The CDR3, as DNA: TGCAGTGCTAGAGTTGCGCCCCGGGGATGGCAAGAGACCCAGTACTTC. This sequence encodes CSARVAPRGWQETQYF.

Comment on this clonotype: An end of the junction differs from the germline gene, which may be a read error. The chain uses TRBV10-3 and TRBJ1-3; 8 bases line up with TRBD1. This CDR3 is 14 amino acids long. CDR1 is ENHRY and CDR2 is SYGVKD in the germline V gene. The DNA of the CDR3 is TGTGCCATCAGGGACACCCGACAGGGGCCCGAACCCTCTTTT. The encoded protein is CAIRDTRQGPEPSF.

This clonotype was seen a handful of times. The rearrangement links TRBV27 to TRBJ2-1; D tentatively fits TRBD1 or TRBD2 (6 bases each). The CDR3 length is 15 residues. V was trimmed by 3 bases and J by 8 bases, leaving 17 bases between them. The germline gives CDR1 MNHEY, CDR2 SMNVEV (reference sequence). CDR3 loop: CASSLRGRNMYEQFF. The CDR3 DNA reads as TGTGCCAGCAGTTTGAGGGGGAGGAATATGTATGAGCAGTTCTTC.

This sequence joins TRBV29-1 and TRBJ1-1; the D is unclear. Germline assignment: CDR1 SQVTM and CDR2 ANQGSEA. The CDR3 loop spans 13 amino acids. V was shortened by 5 bases and J by 7 bases, with 17 bases between the two germline ends. The DNA of the CDR3 is TGCAGCGTTACCGGGAGCCGGGGAGTTGAAGCTTTCTTT. Translated, it gives CSVTGSRGVEAFF.

The chain recombines TRBV4-3 with TRBJ2-1, with 7 positions matching TRBD2. Trimming at V came to 0 bases and at J to 8 bases, leaving 10 bases not matched to a gene. From germline, CDR1 is LGHNA and CDR2 YSLEER. The CDR3 totals 16 residues. The DNA for the CDR3 is TGCGCCAGCAGCCAAGAATTGGCGGGAGCGATCGATGAGCAGTTCTTC. This gives the protein CASSQELAGAIDEQFF.

The chain has TRBV20-1 and TRBJ2-3, with 8 bases that match TRBD1. Germline trimming cut 1 base from V and 4 bases from J; bases unmatched to any gene: 4. The CDR3 has 14 residues. The germline V gene has CDR1 DFQATT and CDR2 SNEGSKA (reference sequence). CDR3 DNA: TGCAGTGCTAGAGGGCAGGGGGCCTCAGATACGCAGTATTTT. It codes for CSARGQGASDTQYF.

The chain uses TRBV20-1 and TRBJ1-3, with D uncertain. The CDR3 runs to 19 residues. The V end was cut by 6 bases, the J end by 0 bases, with 27 bases between. In germline, CDR1 is DFQATT, CDR2 SNEGSKA (reference sequence). In nucleotides, the CDR3 is TGCAGTGCCAAGAGTGATACGATCAACAGCAACCCCTCTGGAAACACCATATATTTT. It translates to CSAKSDTINSNPSGNTIYF.

This clonotype was seen many times. The V call is TRBV20-1, the J call TRBJ1-1, with D uncertain. The germline V gene encodes CDR1 DFQATT and CDR2 SNEGSKA (reference sequence). V was clipped by 3 bases and J by 1 base, with 12 bases between them. The CDR3 has 14 amino acids. The CDR3: CSARVGGANTEAFF. The CDR3 nucleotides are TGCAGTGCTAGGGTGGGAGGTGCGAACACTGAAGCTTTCTTT.

This clonotype was observed at least ten times. The chain combines TRBV6-1 with TRBJ2-7, with 11 bases matching TRBD1. The V gene's germline CDR1 is MNHNS and CDR2 SASEGT. CDR3 length: 14 amino acids. Trimming at V came to 6 bases and at J to 7 bases, leaving 8 bases not matched to a gene. CDR3 amino acids: CASRTGTGGREQYF. In DNA form, the CDR3 reads TGTGCCAGCAGAACCGGGACAGGGGGAAGAGAGCAGTACTTC.

This clonotype showed up just a few times. J is TRBJ2-5 and V is TRBV12-3 or TRBV12-4; the D is unclear. Between the trimmed V and J ends, which lost 2 bases and 5 bases, there was a span of 9 bases. The length of the CDR3 is 13 residues. The CDR3 nucleotides read TGTGCCAGCAGTTTATCTCAGAGGGAGACCCAGTACTTC. Translated, it gives CASSLSQRETQYF.

This clonotype was recorded a few times. The chain links TRBV4-1 to TRBJ2-4; D uncertain. Trimming took off 1 base at V and 4 bases at J, with 11 bases between the two ends. CDR1 MGHRA and CDR2 YSYEKL come from the germline V gene. The CDR3 covers 15 residues. The CDR3 here is CASSQGIGLKNIQYF. CDR3 nucleotide sequence: TGCGCCAGCAGCCAAGGGATAGGGCTAAAAAACATTCAGTACTTC.

This clonotype has at least ten counts. The chain is built from TRBV25-1 and TRBJ1-6; tentative D call: TRBD1 (6 bases). Germline V CDR1 and CDR2: MGHDK, SYGVNS. This CDR3 is 14 amino acids long. V was pared by 4 bases and J by 9 bases, with 13 bases between. The CDR3 DNA reads TGTGCCAGCAGTGTGGGAGGGGGTGGTTCACCCCTCCACTTT. It yields the protein CASSVGGGGSPLHF.

As regards this clonotype: A much more abundant neighbour one base away suggests this may be a read error. J is TRBJ2-7 and V is TRBV4-2, with a weak D call TRBD1 (6 bases). CDR3 size: 14 residues. The germline V gene encodes CDR1 LGHNA and CDR2 YNFKEQ. The CDR3 reads CGSSHGYRGGEQYF. Here the CDR3 DNA reads TGTGGCAGCAGCCATGGTTATCGAGGGGGCGAGCAGTACTTC.

This clonotype appeared many times. The chain carries TRBV24-1 and TRBJ2-1, with a weak D call TRBD2 (6 bases). V lost 5 bases to trimming and J lost 5 bases, with 6 bases between them. The CDR3 is 12 amino acids. In germline, CDR1 is KGHDR, CDR2 SFDVKD. The CDR3 protein is CATSGGNNEQFF. As DNA, the CDR3 is TGTGCCACCAGTGGCGGGAACAATGAGCAGTTCTTC.

This clonotype was detected only a few times. The chain joins TRBV15 to TRBJ1-2, with D unresolved. V shed 0 bases and J shed 1 base, with 6 bases lying between them. The CDR3 consists of 14 residues. Germline loops: CDR1 LNHNV, CDR2 YYDKDF (reference sequence). The CDR3 bases are TGTGCCACCAGCAGAGATGGACTTAACTATGGCTACACCTTC. Amino acids: CATSRDGLNYGYTF.

The genes are TRBV18 and TRBJ2-7; D possibly corresponds to TRBD2 (6 bases). V dropped 3 bases and J dropped 7 bases, with 22 bases sitting between them. The germline CDR1 and CDR2 sequences are KGHSH and LQKENI. The CDR3 is 16 residues long. The DNA of the CDR3 is TGTGCCAGCTCACCGGGCCCCGGGACGGGAGTGCGGGAGCAGTACTTC. It specifies CASSPGPGTGVREQYF.

This clonotype was counted only a few times. V gene TRBV20-1 combines with J gene TRBJ2-3; TRBD2 aligns across 8 bases. The CDR3 is 14 residues long. Germline CDR1 and CDR2: DFQATT and SNEGSKA (reference sequence). The ends lost 6 bases at V and 3 bases at J; junction bases unmatched: 8. As DNA, the CDR3 is TGCAGTGCGGGCGTAGCGGGGAGGACAGATACGCAGTATTTT. Protein sequence: CSAGVAGRTDTQYF.

The V and J genes are TRBV7-9 and TRBJ1-4, with D tentatively TRBD1 (6 bases). Germline CDR1 is SEHNR and CDR2 is FQNEAQ (reference sequence). The CDR3 length is 15 residues. The V end lost 1 base, the J end lost 4 bases, and 10 bases lay between the germline ends. The CDR3: CASSLETGYNEKLFF. The CDR3 bases are TGTGCCAGCAGCTTAGAGACAGGTTATAATGAAAAACTGTTTTTT. The full variable domain, rest sourced from reference TRBV7-9 and TRBJ1-4, is DTGVSQNPRHKITKRGQNVTFRCDPISEHNRLYWYRQTLGQGPEFLTYFQNEAQLEKSRLLSDRFSAERPKGSFSTLEIQRTEQGDSAMYLCASSLETGYNEKLFFGSGTQLSVL.